The 10 T cell receptor beta chains presented below share a single source sample, sequenced in a study of T cell repertoires in cytomegalovirus infection (dated by TCRdb to between 2018 and 2021). The instrument given in TCRdb is Illumina HiSeq 1500. The public reads were reprocessed in TCRdb via fastp at Q25 and MiXCR, keeping in-frame beta chains. Rows matching on CDR3 protein sequence are summarized as one entry with the most common DNA and genes. Recorded for this sample are 90,000 to 130,000 distinct CDR3 sequences; about 9.4% of them occurred a single time. The ten largest clones represent around a third of the sample. No cognate antigen is known for these TCRs. What was sequenced was PBMCs, sequenced either directly or after in vitro stimulation (not recorded which). Receptors were obtained from a human donor in good health (CMV status not recorded). Some clones in this sample may be carry-over from other donors' samples.

This clonotype was picked up many times. V and J are TRBV30 and TRBJ1-1; 7 positions agree with TRBD1. The CDR3 spans 16 residues. The V segment lost 4 bases and the J segment 5 bases; nucleotides outside the gene matches: 16. Germline values: CDR1 GTSNPN, CDR2 SVGIG (reference sequence). DNA for the CDR3: TGTGCCTGGAACACCCCGGGAAGGCAGGGGGGTACTGAAGCTTTCTTT. As protein: CAWNTPGRQGGTEAFF.

The count of this clonotype is one. The chain is built from TRBV20-1 and TRBJ1-6; weak D call: TRBD1 (5 bases). Germline CDR1 and CDR2: DFQATT and SNEGSKA (reference sequence). The CDR3 has 13 residues. Trimming stripped 1 base from V and 6 bases from J, with 7 bases between. The CDR3 loop reads CSARADSNSPLHF. CDR3 DNA sequence: TGCAGTGCTAGAGCCGACAGTAATTCACCCCTCCACTTT.

This clonotype was seen a handful of times. V is TRBV27 and J is TRBJ2-7, with 9 nucleotides matching TRBD2. There are 15 residues in the CDR3. CDR1 MNHEY and CDR2 SMNVEV come from the germline V gene (reference sequence). With 4 bases clipped from V and 3 bases from J, the junction kept 7 bases outside the gene matches. The DNA of the CDR3 is TGTGCCAGCAGTTCTTTGGCTAGCGGGAACTACGAGCAGTACTTC. It translates to CASSSLASGNYEQYF.

There are many counts of this clonotype. The chain carries TRBV7-2 and TRBJ2-7; weak D call: TRBD2 (7 bases). This CDR3 region has 15 residues. Deletions cut 7 bases from V and 0 bases from J, with 16 bases between. Per germline, CDR1 SGHTA and CDR2 FQGNSA. The CDR3 region is CASTFRGGSSYEQYF. In DNA, the CDR3 is TGTGCCAGCACCTTTAGGGGGGGGAGCTCCTACGAGCAGTACTTC.

This clonotype was seen many times. The gene calls are TRBV10-3 and TRBJ2-1; TRBD2 matches at 12 bases. Germline CDR1 ENHRY, CDR2 SYGVKD. The CDR3 contains 15 residues. Trimming took 6 bases from V and 5 from J; bases not matched to a gene: 5. The CDR3 here is CAIRGLAGGNNEQFF. The CDR3 DNA reads as TGTGCCATCAGGGGCCTAGCGGGAGGGAACAATGAGCAGTTCTTC.

This clonotype has a count of ten or more. This chain links TRBV12-3 or TRBV12-4 with TRBJ2-5; 9 bases fit TRBD1. Trimming took 5 bases from V and 4 from J; bases not matched to a gene: 8. The CDR3 has 15 amino acids. The CDR3 DNA is TGTGCCAGCAGTGTGACAGGGGGATTAGTAGAGACCCAGTACTTC. It specifies CASSVTGGLVETQYF.

In its sample, this clonotype ranks as medium-sized (0.01 to 0.1%). CDR3 sequence reads: CASRLTGTGNQPQHF. The CDR3 DNA sequence: TGCGCCAGCAGATTGACCGGGACAGGCAATCAGCCCCAGCATTTT. J is TRBJ1-5 and V is TRBV10-2; 7 nucleotides match TRBD1. V was clipped by 6 bases and J by 2 bases; unmatched bases: 7. The germline V gene encodes CDR1 WSHSY and CDR2 SAAADI. This CDR3 spans 15 amino acids.

This clonotype was seen ten or more times. This chain links TRBV19 with TRBJ1-1; 7 bases agree with TRBD1. Germline V lookup: CDR1 LNHDA, CDR2 SQIVND (reference sequence). With V trimmed by 8 bases and J by 1 base, 10 bases remained unmatched. The CDR3 is 15 amino acids. Here the CDR3 reads CASRLDRAWNTEAFF. CDR3 sequence (DNA): TGTGCCAGTCGCCTCGACAGGGCCTGGAACACTGAAGCTTTCTTT.

The V call is TRBV19, the J call TRBJ1-5; tentatively, D is TRBD1 (6 bases). Germline CDR1 is LNHDA and CDR2 is SQIVND (reference sequence). The CDR3 extends over 15 amino acids. Trimming left V 5 bases short and J 6 bases short, with 17 bases between. The CDR3 DNA reads TGTGCCAGTAGTTGGGGGCGGGGAAATCGTCAGCCCCAGCATTTT. Protein sequence: CASSWGRGNRQPQHF.

This clonotype was detected ten times or more. This chain connects TRBV6-1 to TRBJ2-1, with 10 bases matching TRBD2. The CDR3 has 15 amino acids. The V gene's germline CDR1 is MNHNS and CDR2 SASEGT. Trimming at V came to 4 bases and at J to 4 bases, leaving 4 bases not matched to a gene. Here the CDR3 DNA reads TGTGCCAGCAGTGTAACTAGCGGGGATTACAATGAGCAGTTCTTC. It encodes CASSVTSGDYNEQFF.